These 16 T cell receptor beta chains share one sample of origin, sequenced in a study of blood T cell repertoires in COVID-19. Assay: immunoSEQ multiplex PCR; the TCRdb copy retains only in-frame clones and omits some. Of 250,000 to 300,000 clones listed, roughly 87% are singletons. The sequenced sample consisted of peripheral blood. The receptors come from a woman aged 45-65 years who had recovered from COVID-19.

The J gene is TRBJ2-1, the V gene TRBV10-3; the D gene is possibly TRBD2 (6 bases). Deletions cut 0 bases from V and 15 bases from J, with 15 bases between. In germline, CDR1 is ENHRY, CDR2 SYGVKD. This CDR3 contains 13 residues. CDR3 sequence: CAISESFIAVLFF. The CDR3 bases are TGTGCCATCAGTGAGTCTTTTATAGCGGTTCTGTTCTTC.

The CDR3, as DNA: TGTGCCAGCAGCTCCCCCTTTAGCGGGAGTTCCCATGAGCAGTTCTTC. Encoded protein: CASSSPFSGSSHEQFF. The chain couples TRBV5-6 to TRBJ2-1; 9 positions match TRBD2. The CDR3 is made up of 16 amino acids. V shed 3 bases and J 8 bases; nucleotides not matched to a gene: 12. The germline V gene encodes CDR1 SGHDT and CDR2 YYEEEE.

The rearrangement joins TRBV7-9 to TRBJ1-1; no clear D gene. This CDR3 is built from 13 residues. Germline V gene data show CDR1 as SEHNR and CDR2 as FQNEAQ (reference sequence). The V gene lost 7 bases and the J gene lost 7 bases, with 16 bases spanning the gap. The CDR3 protein is CASTSLGDGEAFF. The CDR3 nucleotides are TGTGCCAGCACTTCTCTGGGAGACGGTGAAGCTTTCTTT. The entire variable domain, with the rest obtained from reference TRBV7-9 and TRBJ1-1, is as follows: DTGVSQNPRHKITKRGQNVTFRCDPISEHNRLYWYRQTLGQGPEFLTYFQNEAQLEKSRLLSDRFSAERPKGSFSTLEIQRTEQGDSAMYLCASTSLGDGEAFFGQGTRLTVV.

The rearrangement joins TRBV5-4 to TRBJ2-7; 10 nucleotides agree with TRBD1. The CDR3 spans 16 residues. The V and J ends lost 4 bases and 4 bases, in that order; junction bases with no gene match: 11. Germline CDR1 reads SGHNT; CDR2 reads YYREEE (reference sequence). CDR3 sequence reads: CASSPLGTGEAYEQYF. The CDR3 DNA reads TGTGCCAGCAGCCCGCTGGGGACAGGGGAGGCGTACGAGCAGTACTTC.

The chain joins TRBV30 to TRBJ2-7; 10 bases line up with TRBD1. CDR1 and CDR2 (germline): GTSNPN, SVGIG (reference sequence). CDR3 length: 14 residues. V was clipped by 2 bases and J by 2 bases; unmatched bases: 3. As DNA, the CDR3 is TGTGCCTGGAGTCCCGGGACAGGGGCCTACGAGCAGTACTTC. It specifies CAWSPGTGAYEQYF.

The chain has TRBV28 and TRBJ1-2; a possible D gene is TRBD1 (5 bases). The CDR3 extends over 14 amino acids. The V gene's germline CDR1 is MDHEN and CDR2 SYDVKM. Deletions cut 7 bases from V and 7 bases from J, with 19 bases between. CDR3 coding DNA: TGTGCCAGCACCCTAGGGGCAGGGAGGGGTGGCTACACCTTC. It specifies CASTLGAGRGGYTF.

The chain couples TRBV2 to TRBJ1-1; a possible D gene is TRBD1 (6 bases). The ends were cut back, 7 bases at V and 1 base at J, with 16 bases in the middle. The germline V gene has CDR1 SNHLY and CDR2 FYNNEI. The CDR3 loop spans 15 amino acids. The CDR3 spells CASISPGHPNTEAFF. The CDR3 DNA reads as TGTGCCAGCATTTCCCCGGGACACCCGAACACTGAAGCTTTCTTT.

The V and J genes are TRBV5-5 and TRBJ1-5, with a tentative D call TRBD1 (5 bases). Germline CDR1 SGHKS, CDR2 YYEKEE (reference sequence). The CDR3 runs to 14 residues. V was shortened by 0 bases and J by 7 bases, with 11 bases between the two germline ends. For the CDR3, the DNA is TGTGCCAGCAGCTTGGCTAGCGGGGCGCAGCCCCAGCATTTT. Protein: CASSLASGAQPQHF.

As to this clone: One junction end does not reproduce the germline sequence, and a read error may be involved. The chain carries TRBV7-7 and TRBJ2-5, with D possibly TRBD1 on 6 matching bases. This CDR3 contains 15 residues. Germline V lookup: CDR1 SSHAT, CDR2 FNYEAQ (reference sequence). The CDR3 sequence is CASSSLRGQGETQYF. CDR3 nucleotides: TGTGCTAGCAGCTCCCTTAGGGGACAAGGAGAGACCCAGTACTTC. Based on the CDR3 plus reference TRBV7-7 and TRBJ2-5, the full variable domain is GAGVSQSPRYKVTKRGQDVTLRCDPISSHATLYWYQQALGQGPEFLTYFNYEAQPDKSGLPSDRFSAERPEGSISTLTIQRTEQRDSAMYRCASSSLRGQGETQYFGPGTRLLVL.

This chain links TRBV27 with TRBJ1-6; D unclear. V was cut by 3 bases and J by 0 bases, with 3 bases left in between. The CDR3 extends over 14 amino acids. Germline V gene data show CDR1 as MNHEY and CDR2 as SMNVEV (reference sequence). The CDR3, as DNA: TGTGCCAGCAGTTTTAGCTCCTATAATTCACCCCTCCACTTT. It encodes CASSFSSYNSPLHF.

V and J are TRBV10-3 and TRBJ2-2, with 7 bases matching TRBD2. CDR1 and CDR2 from the germline V gene are ENHRY and SYGVKD. J lost 1 base, V lost 6 bases, and 5 bases had no gene match. CDR3 length: 15 amino acids. The DNA for the CDR3 is TGTGCCATCAGGGGGAGCGGGGTGAACACCGGGGAGCTGTTTTTT. Amino acids: CAIRGSGVNTGELFF.

The rearrangement links TRBV19 to TRBJ1-5; 9 nucleotides align to TRBD1. Trimming removed 3 bases from V and 7 bases from J; junction bases left unmatched: 7. This CDR3 has 15 amino acids. The germline CDR1 and CDR2 sequences are LNHDA and SQIVND (reference sequence). The DNA for the CDR3 is TGTGCCAGTAGTATCAGGACAGGGGTCGGACAGCCCCAGCATTTT. Protein: CASSIRTGVGQPQHF.

The V gene is TRBV6-1, the J gene TRBJ1-5; 7 nucleotides align to TRBD1. Trimming took 2 bases from V and 3 from J; bases not matched to a gene: 7. CDR3 size: 16 residues. CDR1 and CDR2 from the germline V gene are MNHNS and SASEGT. The CDR3 spells CASSEPTGPNNQPQHF. In nucleotides, the CDR3 is TGTGCCAGCAGTGAACCGACAGGGCCGAACAATCAGCCCCAGCATTTT.

The J gene is TRBJ2-2, the V gene TRBV4-3; no clear D gene. Trimming removed 0 bases at V and 0 bases at J, with 11 bases between. The CDR3 extends over 17 amino acids. Germline-derived CDR1 and CDR2 are LGHNA and YSLEER. The CDR3 sequence: CASSQELTRTNTGELFF. The DNA for the CDR3 is TGCGCCAGCAGCCAAGAGTTGACAAGAACGAACACCGGGGAGCTGTTTTTT.

The chain has TRBV7-3 and TRBJ1-2, with D unclear. The CDR3 sequence is 14 residues long. Germline CDR1 and CDR2: SGHTA and FQGTGA. Trimming shortened V by 2 bases and J by 4 bases, and 11 bases separated the two germline ends. The CDR3 DNA is TGTGCCAGCAGCTTAGGGCCAGGCTTCTATGGCTACACCTTC. Translated: CASSLGPGFYGYTF.

The chain combines TRBV30 with TRBJ2-7; the match to TRBD1 covers 8 bases. Looked up from germline, CDR1 is GTSNPN and CDR2 is SVGIG (reference sequence). The CDR3 loop spans 15 amino acids. V shed 2 bases and J 4 bases; nucleotides not matched to a gene: 10. The CDR3 DNA reads TGTGCCTGGAGTTCCTCCGGGACAGGTCTTTACGAGCAGTACTTC. It specifies CAWSSSGTGLYEQYF.